One sample yielded the 5 T cell receptor beta chains listed below, sequenced in a study of T cell responses to AZD1222 COVID-19 vaccine. Sequenced by immunoSEQ multiplex PCR; TCRdb stores in-frame clones only, minus some. In the table there are about 130,000 clones, roughly 87% of which are singletons. Material: peripheral blood, obtained 28 days after the second AZD1222 dose. The receptor set was obtained from an adult who received the AZD1222 COVID-19 vaccine.

The chain combines TRBV9 with TRBJ1-2; TRBD1 aligns across 7 bases. The V gene's germline CDR1 is SGDLS and CDR2 YYNGEE. This CDR3 spans 13 amino acids. With 1 base clipped from V and 3 bases from J, the junction kept 0 bases outside the gene matches. CDR3 nucleotide sequence: TGTGCCAGCAGCGTACAGGGGGACTATGGCTACACCTTC. It is translated as CASSVQGDYGYTF.

The chain is built from TRBV7-3 and TRBJ2-3; 7 bases line up with TRBD1. CDR1 SGHTA and CDR2 FQGTGA come from the germline V gene. V shed 5 bases, J shed 2 bases, and the junction held 4 bases outside the gene matches. The CDR3 is made up of 14 amino acids. The CDR3 region has the DNA TGTGCCAGCAGCCTAGGACAGGTCACAGATACGCAGTATTTT. Protein product: CASSLGQVTDTQYF.

Here the CDR3 reads CSVCDRGKYQETQYF. For the CDR3, the DNA is TGCAGCGTTTGCGACAGGGGGAAGTACCAAGAGACCCAGTACTTC. This chain uses TRBV29-1 with TRBJ2-5, with 9 bases matching TRBD1. The CDR3 has 15 residues. J lost 0 bases, V lost 5 bases, and 7 bases had no gene match. Germline V gene lookup returns CDR1 SQVTM and CDR2 ANQGSEA.

The genes are TRBV27 and TRBJ2-2, with D perhaps TRBD2 (6 bases). CDR3 length: 13 amino acids. V lost 4 bases to trimming and J lost 6 bases, with 9 bases between them. In germline, CDR1 is MNHEY, CDR2 SMNVEV (reference sequence). The CDR3 DNA is TGTGCCAGCAGTTCCTGGGGGGCCGGGGAGCTGTTTTTT. Protein product: CASSSWGAGELFF.

This chain links TRBV30 with TRBJ2-5, with 8 bases matching TRBD2. CDR1 and CDR2 from the germline V gene are GTSNPN and SVGIG (reference sequence). Unmatched junction bases numbered 3, after V lost 1 base and J lost 2 bases. This CDR3 comprises 14 residues. In DNA form, the CDR3 reads TGTGCCTGGAGTGAACTAGCGGTACAAGAGACCCAGTACTTC. Amino acids: CAWSELAVQETQYF.